The 9 T cell receptor beta chains listed next were all sequenced from one sample in a study of shared clonotypes between healthy human individuals. Method: immunoSEQ multiplex PCR; TCRdb's copy keeps in-frame clones and lacks some. Altogether about 1 million clones are present, 75% to 80% being singletons, with the ten largest covering roughly 0.56%. Sequencing was carried out using memory CD4+ T cells from PBMCs. Subset noted: CD45RA-negative fraction. All receptors come from a man aged 18 to 30 in good health. Some clones in this sample may be carry-over from other donors' samples.

This sequence joins TRBV5-1 and TRBJ2-1, with D unclear. CDR1 is SGHRS, CDR2 YFSETQ, per germline. The CDR3 runs to 14 residues. Trimming pared 4 bases from V and 0 bases from J, leaving 8 bases between. CDR3 DNA sequence: TGCGCCAGCAGCCCCACCAGCTCCTACAATGAGCAGTTCTTC. Translation gives CASSPTSSYNEQFF.

The genes are TRBV27 and TRBJ1-6; no firm D call. The ends were cut back, 5 bases at V and 7 bases at J, with 9 bases in the middle. This CDR3 has 13 amino acids. Germline V gene sequence: CDR1 MNHEY, CDR2 SMNVEV (reference sequence). CDR3 sequence: CASSPQLNSPLHF. The DNA of the CDR3 is TGTGCCAGCAGTCCCCAATTGAATTCACCCCTCCACTTT.

The chain couples TRBV10-2 to TRBJ1-2; D gene unclear. This CDR3 region has 13 residues. Germline V CDR1 and CDR2: WSHSY, SAAADI. The V gene lost 3 bases and the J gene lost 6 bases, with 11 bases spanning the gap. The DNA of the CDR3 is TGCGCCAGCAGTGAAGTGTGGATGGATGGCTACACCTTC. Residues: CASSEVWMDGYTF.

The chain carries TRBV2 and TRBJ2-5; possible D gene TRBD2, 6 bases. The CDR3 length is 13 residues. Per the germline V gene, CDR1 is SNHLY and CDR2 is FYNNEI. The ends were cut back, 6 bases at V and 5 bases at J, with 13 bases in the middle. As DNA, the CDR3 is TGTGCCAGCAGGGAGGGGATCTATGAGACCCAGTACTTC. Its protein is CASREGIYETQYF. Looking up the rest from reference TRBV2 and TRBJ2-5 gives the full variable domain: EPEVTQTPSHQVTQMGQEVILRCVPISNHLYFYWYRQILGQKVEFLVSFYNNEISEKSEIFDDQFSVERPDGSNFTLKIRSTKLEDSAMYFCASREGIYETQYFGPGTRLLVL.

In its sample, this clone was seen a few times. The J gene is TRBJ1-1, the V gene TRBV18; the D is unclear. Trimming cost V 0 bases and J 5 bases, with 13 bases left between them. From germline, CDR1 is KGHSH and CDR2 LQKENI. This CDR3 comprises 15 residues. CDR3 amino acids: CASSPPEGMWTEAFF. In nucleotides, the CDR3 is TGTGCCAGCTCACCACCGGAAGGGATGTGGACTGAAGCTTTCTTT.

As for this clone: This CDR3 is also generated by other DNA sequences in the sample. This sequence joins TRBV7-9 and TRBJ2-3; D is unclear. Germline CDR1 reads SEHNR; CDR2 reads FQNEAQ (reference sequence). Deletions cut 1 base from V and 4 bases from J, with 6 bases between. CDR3 size: 13 residues. In DNA form, the CDR3 reads TGTGCCAGCAGCTTAGGTGGGGCAGATACGCAGTATTTT. It encodes CASSLGGADTQYF. The full variable domain, in which reference TRBV7-9 and TRBJ2-3 provide the parts outside the CDR3, is DTGVSQNPRHKITKRGQNVTFRCDPISEHNRLYWYRQTLGQGPEFLTYFQNEAQLEKSRLLSDRFSAERPKGSFSTLEIQRTEQGDSAMYLCASSLGGADTQYFGPGTRLTVL.

The chain couples TRBV11-2 to TRBJ2-1; a weak D match, TRBD2 (5 bases). This CDR3 region has 14 residues. With 6 bases removed from V and 6 bases from J, the gap between germline ends came to 15 bases. Germline CDR1 SGHAT, CDR2 FQNNGV. The CDR3 protein is CASSSPRRGNEQFF. CDR3 nucleotide sequence: TGTGCCAGCAGTTCCCCCCGTCGGGGCAATGAGCAGTTCTTC. Drawing the rest from reference TRBV11-2 and TRBJ2-1, the complete variable domain is EAGVAQSPRYKIIEKRQSVAFWCNPISGHATLYWYQQILGQGPKLLIQFQNNGVVDDSQLPKDRFSAERLKGVDSTLKIQPAKLEDSAVYLCASSSPRRGNEQFFGPGTRLTVL.

This clone was seen more than once but under ten times. This chain connects TRBV7-9 to TRBJ2-7, with unresolved D. CDR3 length: 16 residues. Germline V gene sequence: CDR1 SEHNR, CDR2 FQNEAQ (reference sequence). The ends were cut back, 5 bases at V and 2 bases at J, with 19 bases in the middle. The chain's CDR3 is CASSPMGPRLTYEQYF. The CDR3 DNA reads as TGTGCCAGCAGCCCAATGGGTCCCCGACTGACCTACGAGCAGTACTTC.

This clone was counted once. The same CDR3 is also encoded by other DNA sequences in this sample. The V call is TRBV4-3, the J call TRBJ1-1, with a possible D match to TRBD1 (6 bases). Trimming removed 0 bases at V and 4 bases at J, with 6 bases between. The CDR3 is made up of 13 amino acids. Germline lookup yields CDR1 LGHNA and CDR2 YSLEER. Here the CDR3 DNA reads TGCGCCAGCAGCCAAGAAGGGGGCACTGAAGCTTTCTTT. Protein sequence: CASSQEGGTEAFF.